This is a list of T cell receptor beta chains from one sample in a study of human T cells and chemical hapten exposure. TCRdb fed the 5' RACE reads into MiXCR, producing one record per CDR3 protein. Of more than 60,000 distinct CDR3 sequences listed, 15% to 20% are singletons. The receptors derive from a female donor in good health. The CDR3 runs from the conserved cysteine through the conserved F or W. The D gene is left open where the match is weak. Size tells how often a clone was seen (once, few, many) or the class of an expanded clone, and some rows leave it out.

V gene	D gene	clone size	J gene	CDR3 protein	CDR3 DNA
TRBV9	NA	NA	TRBJ2-5	CASSSLRGASADQETQYF	TGTGCCAGCAGCTCCCTCCGCGGTGCTAGCGCAGACCAAGAGACCCAGTACTTC
TRBV6-5	NA	NA	TRBJ1-2	CASKPDGYGYTF	TGTGCCAGCAAGCCCGACGGTTATGGCTACACCTTC
TRBV4-3	NA	few	TRBJ1-6	CASSQEKSPLHF	TGCGCCAGCAGCCAAGAAAAATCACCCCTCCACTTT
TRBV7-9	NA	NA	TRBJ2-1	CASSLSLAGGEEQFF	TGTGCCAGCAGCTTAAGTTTGGCAGGGGGGGAAGAGCAGTTCTTC
TRBV2	NA	many	TRBJ1-1	CASSDRVRDTEAFF	TGTGCCAGCAGTGATAGGGTCAGGGACACTGAAGCTTTCTTT
TRBV27	NA	NA	TRBJ1-1	CASSRPGATEAFF	TGTGCCAGCAGTCGACCGGGAGCCACTGAAGCTTTCTTT
TRBV27	NA	few	TRBJ2-7	CASRPLDSYEQYF	TGTGCCAGCAGGCCTCTTGACTCCTACGAGCAGTACTTC
TRBV2	NA	NA	TRBJ2-3	CASVKSFRLDTQYF	TGTGCCAGCGTGAAGTCGTTCCGGCTCGATACGCAGTATTTT
TRBV7-8	NA	few	TRBJ2-6	CASSLTLGGFGYSGANVLTF	TGTGCCAGCAGCCTAACCCTTGGAGGGTTCGGTTACTCTGGGGCCAACGTCCTGACTTTC
TRBV6-6	NA	NA	TRBJ1-5	CASSYSSRQLYSNQPQHF	TGTGCCAGCAGTTACTCGAGTAGGCAGCTTTATAGCAATCAGCCCCAGCATTTT
TRBV28	NA	NA	TRBJ1-3	CASTGDSRSGNTIYF	TGTGCCAGCACCGGGGACTCTCGCTCTGGAAACACCATATATTTT
TRBV12-3/TRBV12-4	TRBD1	NA	TRBJ1-2	CASSRDRGDGYTF	TGTGCCAGCAGTCGGGACAGGGGAGATGGCTACACCTTC
TRBV20-1	NA	few	TRBJ1-1	CSARDAQTNTEAFF	TGCAGTGCTAGAGATGCACAGACAAACACTGAAGCTTTCTTT
TRBV12-3/TRBV12-4	TRBD2	few	TRBJ2-1	CASSLQTSGEQFF	TGTGCCAGCAGTTTACAGACTAGCGGGGAGCAGTTCTTC
TRBV24-1	NA	NA	TRBJ2-3	CATSAGGQGLDTQYF	TGTGCCACCAGTGCGGGGGGCCAGGGACTCGATACGCAGTATTTT
TRBV4-1	TRBD1	few	TRBJ1-1	CASSQPQGGTEAFF	TGCGCCAGCAGCCAACCCCAGGGGGGGACTGAAGCTTTCTTT
TRBV20-1	NA	NA	TRBJ2-1	CSASRFSVGEQFF	TGCAGTGCTAGCCGGTTTTCGGTGGGAGAGCAGTTCTTC
TRBV6-1	TRBD1	NA	TRBJ1-1	CASSWTGETEAFF	TGTGCCAGCAGCTGGACAGGGGAAACTGAAGCTTTCTTT
TRBV5-1	TRBD1	NA	TRBJ2-3	CASSTGQVGADTQYF	TGCGCCAGCAGCACCGGACAGGTCGGCGCAGATACGCAGTATTTT
TRBV5-1	NA	NA	TRBJ2-3	CASSSAGARGTQYF	TGCGCCAGCAGCTCGGCCGGGGCCCGGGGTACGCAGTATTTT
TRBV20-1	TRBD2	NA	TRBJ2-1	CSARSRLAGTYNEQFF	TGCAGTGCTAGAAGTCGGCTAGCGGGAACGTACAATGAGCAGTTCTTC
TRBV27	TRBD1	medium-sized	TRBJ2-1	CASSFGTGASHEQFF	TGTGCCAGCAGTTTCGGGACAGGCGCTTCCCATGAGCAGTTCTTC
TRBV13	NA	NA	TRBJ2-7	CASSLESGYEQYF	TGTGCCAGCAGCTTAGAGTCTGGGTACGAGCAGTACTTC
TRBV5-4	NA	few	TRBJ2-5	CASSQDSSQYF	TGTGCCAGCAGCCAGGACAGTTCCCAGTACTTC
TRBV7-2	NA	NA	TRBJ1-2	CASSLSMTESNYGYTF	TGTGCCAGCAGCTTATCAATGACAGAGAGTAACTATGGCTACACCTTC
TRBV5-1	TRBD1	few	TRBJ2-5	CASSLAGQGSETQYF	TGCGCCAGCAGCTTGGCTGGACAGGGCTCTGAGACCCAGTACTTC
TRBV29-1	NA	NA	TRBJ2-1	CSVLKVAEANEQFF	TGCAGCGTTCTTAAGGTAGCGGAAGCCAATGAGCAGTTCTTC
TRBV5-5	TRBD2	NA	TRBJ2-1	CASSLGLAANLGDEQFF	TGTGCCAGCAGCTTGGGGCTAGCGGCCAACTTAGGAGATGAGCAGTTCTTC
TRBV4-1	NA	NA	TRBJ2-3	CASSQLDSTDTQYF	TGCGCCAGCAGCCAACTGGACAGCACAGATACGCAGTATTTT
TRBV20-1	NA	NA	TRBJ2-7	CSASFQSEQYF	TGCAGTGCTAGTTTCCAGAGCGAGCAGTACTTC
TRBV4-3	TRBD2	NA	TRBJ2-4	CASSARTSSGGAYIQYF	TGCGCCAGCAGCGCCCGAACCTCTAGCGGGGGGGCATACATTCAGTACTTC
TRBV25-1	TRBD2	NA	TRBJ2-7	CASWGGAPGWDYEQYF	TGTGCCAGCTGGGGAGGGGCACCCGGTTGGGACTACGAGCAGTACTTC
TRBV3-1	NA	NA	TRBJ2-3	CASSQDWRESQYF	TGTGCCAGCAGCCAAGATTGGCGAGAATCGCAGTATTTT
TRBV7-2	NA	NA	TRBJ1-6	CASSLGGSGDNSPLHF	TGTGCCAGCAGCTTAGGAGGTTCGGGGGATAACTCACCCCTCCACTTT
TRBV11-1	TRBD1	NA	TRBJ1-3	CASSHIPGQLSGNTIYF	TGTGCCAGCAGCCATATCCCGGGACAGCTCTCTGGAAACACCATATATTTT
TRBV19	TRBD1	few	TRBJ2-2	CASTPPGGKWNTGELFF	TGTGCCAGTACTCCCCCAGGGGGCAAATGGAACACCGGGGAGCTGTTTTTT
TRBV20-1	NA	NA	TRBJ1-2	CSARDRSRGGYGYTF	TGCAGTGCTAGAGATCGCAGTAGGGGCGGGTATGGCTACACCTTC
TRBV27	NA	few	TRBJ1-4	CASSPTATNEKLFF	TGTGCCAGCAGTCCTACAGCAACTAATGAAAAACTGTTTTTT
TRBV20-1	NA	few	TRBJ1-4	CSARDFEKLFF	TGCAGTGCTAGAGATTTTGAAAAACTGTTTTTT
TRBV12-3/TRBV12-4	NA	few	TRBJ1-4	CASSFRSGEKLFF	TGTGCCAGCAGTTTCCGCAGTGGCGAAAAACTGTTTTTT
TRBV4-1	NA	many	TRBJ1-4	CASSQEFRVDEKLFF	TGCGCCAGCAGCCAAGAATTCAGGGTCGATGAAAAACTGTTTTTT
TRBV12-3/TRBV12-4	NA	many	TRBJ1-1	CASSFKGDDEAFF	TGTGCCAGCAGTTTTAAGGGGGATGATGAAGCTTTCTTT
TRBV7-2	NA	NA	TRBJ2-6	CANSSRGGGLSGANVLTF	TGTGCCAACAGCTCTAGAGGGGGGGGCCTCTCTGGGGCCAACGTCCTGACTTTC
TRBV5-1	NA	few	TRBJ2-3	CASSLDRASTDTQYF	TGCGCCAGCAGCTTGGACAGGGCTAGCACAGATACGCAGTATTTT
TRBV4-2	NA	NA	TRBJ2-3	CASSQGGVGSDTQYF	TGTGCCAGCAGTCAGGGGGGAGTGGGGTCAGATACGCAGTATTTT
TRBV29-1	NA	NA	TRBJ1-2	CSVVKDEGYGYTF	TGCAGCGTTGTAAAGGATGAAGGCTATGGCTACACCTTC
TRBV2	NA	few	TRBJ1-2	CASRTDNYGYTF	TGTGCCAGCCGGACAGATAACTATGGCTACACCTTC
TRBV5-1	TRBD1	NA	TRBJ2-3	CASSLQGTYTDTQYF	TGCGCCAGCAGCTTACAGGGGACCTACACAGATACGCAGTATTTT